Below are 26 T cell receptor beta chains sequenced from a single sample in a study of breast tumors, draining lymph nodes, adjacent tissues. TCRdb redid the calling of the multiplex PCR reads with MiXCR, one entry per CDR3 protein. The sample records 200,000 or so distinct CDR3 sequences, over 25% being singletons. Samples came from axillary lymph nodes draining the breast cancer. The sample was axillary lymph node tissue. These receptors came from a female donor with breast cancer. Some clones in this sample may be carry-over from other donors' samples.

As to this clonotype: A much bigger clone sits one base away, suggesting this may be a read error. The chain employs TRBV3-1 and TRBJ2-6; D gene ambiguous. Germline CDR1 is LGHDT and CDR2 is YNNKEL (reference sequence). With 11 bases removed from V and 0 bases from J, the gap between germline ends came to 14 bases. This CDR3 comprises 15 residues. The CDR3 DNA reads TGTGCCGGCACTACACAGAGCTCTGGGGCCAACGTCCTGACTTTC. Translating it yields CAGTTQSSGANVLTF.

This clonotype has ten or more counts. V usage is TRBV6-6 and J usage is TRBJ1-2; D is ambiguous. The V end lost 6 bases, the J end lost 8 bases, and 16 bases lay between the germline ends. There are 13 residues in the CDR3. Germline CDR1 reads MNHNY; CDR2 reads SVGAGI (reference sequence). CDR3 in DNA: TGTGCCAGCAGCTCCGACACCACGGGAGGCTACACCTTC. It is translated as CASSSDTTGGYTF.

This clonotype showed up many times. The chain carries TRBV20-1 and TRBJ2-7; D may be TRBD2 (5 bases). CDR3 length: 16 amino acids. Trimming stripped 0 bases from V and 3 bases from J, with 18 bases between. Germline CDR1 is DFQATT and CDR2 is SNEGSKA (reference sequence). The CDR3 here is CSARDYGSGDDYEQYF. The CDR3 DNA sequence: TGCAGTGCTAGAGATTATGGGAGCGGTGACGACTACGAGCAGTACTTC.

This clonotype was seen repeatedly, ten times or more. The V gene is TRBV19, the J gene TRBJ1-4, with D unresolved. Per the germline V gene, CDR1 is LNHDA and CDR2 is SQIVND (reference sequence). The V end was cut by 5 bases, the J end by 0 bases, with 7 bases between. The length of the CDR3 is 14 residues. The CDR3 loop reads CASSGSPTNEKLFF. DNA of the CDR3: TGTGCCAGTAGTGGGTCGCCAACTAATGAAAAACTGTTTTTT.

V usage is TRBV19 and J usage is TRBJ1-4; possible D gene TRBD1, 6 bases. The CDR3 consists of 11 residues. Trimming pared 5 bases from V and 12 bases from J, leaving 10 bases between. The germline gives CDR1 LNHDA, CDR2 SQIVND (reference sequence). The chain's CDR3 is CASSPTGQLFF. The CDR3 DNA sequence: TGTGCCAGTAGTCCGACAGGACAACTGTTTTTT.

This clonotype was detected once. V gene TRBV20-1 combines with J gene TRBJ2-5; D is uncertain. The germline V and J ends were trimmed by 4 bases and 0 bases, with 9 bases remaining between them. The germline V gene encodes CDR1 DFQATT and CDR2 SNEGSKA (reference sequence). The CDR3 sequence is 13 residues long. The CDR3: CSAKVAYQETQYF. The CDR3 DNA is TGCAGTGCTAAAGTTGCTTACCAAGAGACCCAGTACTTC.

This clonotype was seen many times. The chain joins TRBV20-1 to TRBJ2-5; 8 positions agree with TRBD2. Germline lookup yields CDR1 DFQATT and CDR2 SNEGSKA (reference sequence). The CDR3 spans 15 residues. V dropped 6 bases and J dropped 2; count of bases not matched to a gene: 11. For the CDR3, the DNA is TGCAGTGCCACGAAGGGCGGGGGGTTACAAGAGACCCAGTACTTC. It is translated as CSATKGGGLQETQYF.

The gene calls are TRBV5-6 and TRBJ2-5, with D maybe TRBD2 (5 bases). Germline V lookup: CDR1 SGHDT, CDR2 YYEEEE. The CDR3 contains 14 residues. Between the trimmed V and J ends, which lost 0 bases and 5 bases, there was a span of 11 bases. CDR3 protein: CASSLVGRGETQYF. CDR3 DNA sequence: TGTGCCAGCAGCTTGGTAGGCAGAGGGGAGACCCAGTACTTC.

This clonotype occurred many times. The J gene is TRBJ2-3, the V gene TRBV7-3; 7 bases are a match to TRBD1. The CDR3 consists of 14 residues. Germline CDR1 SGHTA, CDR2 FQGTGA. V lost 5 bases to trimming and J lost 1 base; unmatched junction nucleotides: 3. The CDR3 sequence is CASSIGQGTDTQYF. In DNA, the CDR3 is TGTGCCAGCAGCATCGGACAGGGCACAGATACGCAGTATTTT.

This clonotype was counted many times. One junction end disagrees with the germline gene, perhaps due to a read error. The CDR3 coding sequence is TGCAGTGCTAGAGATCGGGCCGACACCGGGGAGCTATTTTTT. This encodes CSARDRADTGELFF. The chain couples TRBV20-1 to TRBJ2-2, with a tentative D call TRBD2 (5 bases). CDR1 is DFQATT and CDR2 is SNEGSKA in the germline V gene (reference sequence). The CDR3 consists of 14 residues.

The chain couples TRBV2 to TRBJ2-5, with TRBD2 matching 12 bases. CDR3 length equals 16 residues. Per the germline V gene, CDR1 is SNHLY and CDR2 is FYNNEI. J lost 0 bases, V lost 6 bases, and 5 bases had no gene match. The CDR3 DNA is TGTGCCAGCAGAAGACTAGCGGGGGACAACCAAGAGACCCAGTACTTC. Protein: CASRRLAGDNQETQYF.

This clonotype was detected many times. The V and J genes are TRBV6-6 and TRBJ2-1, with D uncertain. Germline CDR1 reads MNHNY; CDR2 reads SVGAGI (reference sequence). This CDR3 comprises 14 residues. Trimming took off 6 bases at V and 8 bases at J, with 17 bases between the two ends. Here the CDR3 DNA reads TGTGCCAGCAGGCGACTCGCGGTATGGGATGAGCAGTTCTTC. This sequence encodes CASRRLAVWDEQFF.

In this sample, this clonotype turned up many times. This chain joins TRBV9 and TRBJ2-5, with D maybe TRBD1 (6 bases). Trimming removed 0 bases at V and 7 bases at J, with 13 bases between. Germline values: CDR1 SGDLS, CDR2 YYNGEE. The CDR3 extends over 14 amino acids. CDR3 nucleotide sequence: TGTGCCAGCAGCGTAGGGACAGACACTTCGACCCAGTACTTC. This gives the protein CASSVGTDTSTQYF.

The V call is TRBV19, the J call TRBJ1-5; 9 bases agree with TRBD1. This CDR3 region has 17 residues. Per germline, CDR1 LNHDA and CDR2 SQIVND (reference sequence). The J segment lost 2 bases and the V segment lost 5 bases, leaving 10 bases of the junction unmatched. The CDR3 here is CASSVTGGRSGNQPQHF. CDR3 nucleotides: TGTGCCAGTAGTGTGACAGGGGGAAGAAGCGGCAATCAGCCCCAGCATTTT.

This clonotype has ten or more counts. V usage is TRBV25-1 and J usage is TRBJ2-3; D gene ambiguous. Trimming removed 3 bases at V and 0 bases at J, with 7 bases between. The CDR3 has 14 residues. In germline, CDR1 is MGHDK, CDR2 SYGVNS. CDR3 sequence (DNA): TGTGCCAGCAGTGACTTAAAAAGCACAGATACGCAGTATTTT. Translating it yields CASSDLKSTDTQYF.

This chain connects TRBV6-5 to TRBJ1-1, with a possible D match to TRBD1 (5 bases). The V end lost 5 bases, the J end lost 3 bases, and 16 bases lay between the germline ends. The CDR3 consists of 15 residues. Germline-derived CDR1 and CDR2 are MNHEY and SVGAGI. CDR3 loop: CASSTPLGDHTEAFF. The CDR3 nucleotides are TGTGCCAGCAGTACGCCATTGGGGGACCACACTGAAGCTTTCTTT.

This clonotype was recorded many times. The rearrangement links TRBV5-6 to TRBJ2-7; 7 bases fit TRBD2. The CDR3 totals 12 residues. J lost 7 bases, V lost 2 bases, and 3 bases had no gene match. Germline CDR1 and CDR2: SGHDT and YYEEEE. The CDR3 nucleotides are TGTGCCAGCAGCTTTTACGGGAGGGAGCAGTACTTC. Translated: CASSFYGREQYF.

This clonotype has more than one count but fewer than ten. A read error may be the cause here, since a much bigger clone is one base away. The gene calls are TRBV20-1 and TRBJ2-1, with D possibly being TRBD2 (5 bases). The CDR3 contains 12 residues. Germline lookup yields CDR1 DFQATT and CDR2 SNEGSKA (reference sequence). In DNA form, the CDR3 reads TGCAGTGCTAGAGGTCCCGGTAGGGAGCCGTTCTTC. This sequence encodes CSARGPGREPFF.

Turning to this clonotype: A much larger clone is a single base away; this may be a read error. The J gene is TRBJ2-1, the V gene TRBV7-9; D is possibly TRBD1 or TRBD2 (6 bases each). Germline CDR1 is SEHNR and CDR2 is FQNEAQ (reference sequence). The germline V and J ends were trimmed by 5 bases and 11 bases, with 28 bases remaining between them. CDR3 length: 17 amino acids. CDR3 nucleotide sequence: TGTGCCAGCAGCCCGCACAAGTGGGGGGCTCGCGATGACCAGCAGTTCTTC. Protein sequence: CASSPHKWGARDDQQFF. The whole variable domain, filled in from reference TRBV7-9 and TRBJ2-1, reads DTGVSQNPRHKITKRGQNVTFRCDPISEHNRLYWYRQTLGQGPEFLTYFQNEAQLEKSRLLSDRFSAERPKGSFSTLEIQRTEQGDSAMYLCASSPHKWGARDDQQFFGPGTRLTVL.

The rearrangement uses TRBV6-5 and TRBJ2-1, with D tentatively TRBD2 (6 bases). CDR3 length: 15 residues. Trimming shortened V by 6 bases and J by 8 bases, and 20 bases separated the two germline ends. Germline values: CDR1 MNHEY, CDR2 SVGAGI. The chain's CDR3 is CASSTQQAGTDEQFF. The DNA for the CDR3 is TGTGCCAGCAGCACGCAACAAGCAGGGACTGATGAGCAGTTCTTC.

This clonotype was recorded many times. V usage is TRBV20-1 and J usage is TRBJ2-5, with TRBD2 identical over 10 bases. Germline V CDR1 and CDR2: DFQATT, SNEGSKA (reference sequence). The V and J ends lost 0 bases and 5 bases, in that order; junction bases with no gene match: 6. The CDR3 extends over 15 amino acids. In DNA form, the CDR3 reads TGCAGTGCTAGAGACGTTAGCGGGGGGCACGAGACCCAGTACTTC. Protein sequence: CSARDVSGGHETQYF.

This clonotype was counted ten times or more. This chain joins TRBV7-8 and TRBJ1-2; D unresolved. The ends were cut back, 1 base at V and 6 bases at J, with 6 bases in the middle. CDR1 is SGHVS and CDR2 is FQNEAQ in the germline V gene. The length of the CDR3 is 12 residues. Here the CDR3 reads CASSLVGDGYTF. CDR3 in DNA: TGTGCCAGCAGCTTAGTTGGGGATGGCTACACCTTC.

The chain links TRBV2 to TRBJ2-5; 8 bases fit TRBD1. The germline CDR1 and CDR2 sequences are SNHLY and FYNNEI. CDR3 length: 13 residues. With V trimmed by 2 bases and J by 7 bases, 3 bases remained unmatched. The chain's CDR3 is CASSESGQGTQYF. Written as DNA, the CDR3 is TGTGCCAGCAGTGAATCTGGACAGGGGACCCAGTACTTC.

The J gene is TRBJ2-6, the V gene TRBV4-3, with a possible D match to TRBD1 (6 bases). V gave up 0 bases and J gave up 2 bases, with 8 bases separating them. The CDR3 totals 16 residues. Germline loops: CDR1 LGHNA, CDR2 YSLEER. The CDR3 protein is CASSQDRGTGANVLTF. Written as DNA, the CDR3 is TGCGCCAGCAGCCAAGATAGGGGGACTGGGGCCAACGTCCTGACTTTC.

Only a few counts were recorded for this clonotype. A single base separates this from a much larger clone, so it may be a read error. J is TRBJ1-4 and V is TRBV7-9; D may be TRBD1 (6 bases). CDR3 length: 16 residues. Germline loops: CDR1 SEHNR, CDR2 FQNEAQ (reference sequence). DNA of the CDR3: TGTGCCAGCAGCTTAGAGGGGGGGAACGCTAATGGAAAACTGTTTTTT. The encoded protein is CASSLEGGNANGKLFF.

Concerning this clonotype: A much larger clone is a single base away; this may be a read error. The V gene is TRBV6-1, the J gene TRBJ1-2; 10 bases are shared with TRBD1. The CDR3 extends over 13 amino acids. Germline V gives CDR1 MNHNS, CDR2 SASEGT. As DNA, the CDR3 is TGTGCCAGATGGACAGGGGGGGAGGATGGCAACACCTTC. Protein product: CARWTGGEDGNTF.